The rows below give T cell receptor beta chains drawn from one sample of a study of blood T cells in healthy people across ages. TCRdb processed the 5' RACE reads anew with MiXCR; each CDR3 protein has one entry. Seen here are roughly 1.9 million distinct CDR3 sequences, roughly 43% observed once, and the top ten hold 23%. The material sequenced was blood. Source of these receptors: a human donor in good health. Both conserved end residues are part of each CDR3. D genes are given only for firm matches. Clone size is shown for a subset of rows, as once, few, many or a class of expanded clone.

d_call j_call clone_size v_call cdr3_nt cdr3_aa
NA TRBJ2-7 few TRBV12-3/TRBV12-4 TGTGCCAGCACCGGACCAAGCTTCTACGAGCAGTACTTC CASTGPSFYEQYF
NA TRBJ1-1 once TRBV20-1 TGCAGTGCTCCGGCGCGGACGAACACTGAAGCTTTCTTT CSAPARTNTEAFF
NA TRBJ2-1 NA TRBV7-2 TGTGCCAGCAGCCTTGCAAACTACAATGAGCAGTTCTTC CASSLANYNEQFF
NA TRBJ2-3 NA TRBV4-2 TGTGCCAGCAGCCAAGATAAAGAACTCCGGGTCGCAGATACGCAGTATTTT CASSQDKELRVADTQYF
TRBD1 TRBJ2-1 few TRBV12-3/TRBV12-4 TGTGCCAGCAGCCCAGGGACAGGGGGAGGCTACAATGAGCAGTTCTTC CASSPGTGGGYNEQFF
NA TRBJ2-5 NA TRBV28 TGTGCCAGCAGTCCAGCAGGGACCCTTGGGGAGACCCAGTACTTC CASSPAGTLGETQYF
TRBD1 TRBJ2-3 NA TRBV7-9 TGTGCCAGCAGCTTAGGGACAGGGGGCTCGTCGGCGCAGTATTTT CASSLGTGGSSAQYF
NA TRBJ2-1 many TRBV20-1 TGCAGTGCTAGAGATGTGCTAGCTTGGGATGTTTCCAATGAGCAGTTCTTC CSARDVLAWDVSNEQFF
NA TRBJ2-1 NA TRBV3-1 TGTGCCAGCAGCCAAGAAGGTAGCGGAGTTAACAATGAGCAGTTCTTC CASSQEGSGVNNEQFF
TRBD2 TRBJ2-1 NA TRBV3-1 TGTGCCAGCAGCCAAGATATCAGCGGGGGGGCTGAGCAGTTCTTC CASSQDISGGAEQFF
TRBD2 TRBJ2-1 NA TRBV12-3/TRBV12-4 TGTGCCAGCCTGATAGCGGGGCGTACTTCCTACAATGAGCAGTTCTTT CASLIAGRTSYNEQFF
NA TRBJ2-3 few TRBV29-1 TGCAGCGTGACGACAGTTCCTAGCACAGATACGCAGTATTTT CSVTTVPSTDTQYF
NA TRBJ1-1 NA TRBV2 TGTGCCAGCAGTGAACTATCCCTCGCCGAAGCTTTCTTT CASSELSLAEAFF
TRBD2 TRBJ2-3 NA TRBV12-3/TRBV12-4 TGTGCCAGCAGTTTCGGGCGGGGGGCCCGTTTAGATACGCAGTATTTT CASSFGRGARLDTQYF
NA TRBJ2-5 many TRBV7-7 TGTGCCAGCAGCTCCGGACGTAGCATGCAGACCCAGTACTTC CASSSGRSMQTQYF
NA TRBJ2-3 NA TRBV7-2 TGTGCCAGCAGCTTAACGACGCCCGGCACAGATACGCAGTATTTT CASSLTTPGTDTQYF
NA TRBJ1-5 NA TRBV10-3 TGTGCCATCAGTGCGACAGATGGGCTCCAGCATTTT CAISATDGLQHF
NA TRBJ2-7 NA TRBV6-1 TGTGCCAGCAAGTCCAGGGAAGGATCCTACGAGCAGTACTTC CASKSREGSYEQYF
NA TRBJ1-6 NA TRBV11-1 TGTGCCAGCAGCTTACTCCCACAGGGATTGGTTTCACCCCTCCACTTT CASSLLPQGLVSPLHF
NA TRBJ1-5 NA TRBV28 TGTGCCAGCAGAGACTCGACAGCTCTTAATCAGCCCCAGCATTTT CASRDSTALNQPQHF
NA TRBJ2-3 NA TRBV5-1 TGCGCCAGCAGCTTGGAGTCCCAGGGGCCGACCACAGATACGCAGTATTTT CASSLESQGPTTDTQYF
NA TRBJ2-7 many TRBV7-9 TGTGCCAGCAGCCCCCCGGTCTCCTACGAGCAGTACTTC CASSPPVSYEQYF
NA TRBJ2-5 NA TRBV29-1 TGCAGCGTTGACAGAGAGGGTATAACGGAGACCCAGTACTTC CSVDREGITETQYF
NA TRBJ2-7 once TRBV4-1 TGCGCCAGCAGCCCGTTAGTGGGCGCGGACGAGCAGTACTTC CASSPLVGADEQYF
NA TRBJ1-1 NA TRBV4-1 TGCGCCAGCAGCCAAGATCCCACCGGGGGTGGCACTGAAGCTTTCTTT CASSQDPTGGGTEAFF
NA TRBJ2-7 few TRBV9 TGTGCCAGCAGCGTAGATCAGGGGGGGTCCTACGAGCAGTACTTC CASSVDQGGSYEQYF
NA TRBJ2-3 few TRBV9 TGTGCCGGCAGCGTTCTAGGCGAGAATACGCAGTATTTT CAGSVLGENTQYF
TRBD1 TRBJ2-3 few TRBV29-1 TGCAGCGTTGACCGACAGGGTATCCTCCCAGATACGCAGTATTTT CSVDRQGILPDTQYF
TRBD2 TRBJ2-5 NA TRBV7-2 TGTGCCAGCAGCTTAGACGGGGGGGCTCGGGAGACCCAGTACTTC CASSLDGGARETQYF
TRBD1 TRBJ2-7 NA TRBV28 TGTGCCAGCAGGCCGGGACAGTTAACCTACGAGCAGTACTTC CASRPGQLTYEQYF
NA TRBJ2-1 few TRBV7-2 TGTGCCAGCAGCTTAGCGAGGGGGGGGACAGGTCGACACAATGAGCAGTTCTTC CASSLARGGTGRHNEQFF
NA TRBJ2-1 NA TRBV7-2 TGTGCCAGCAGCTTAGTTTCAGGGATGCTCGAGCAGTTCTTC CASSLVSGMLEQFF
NA TRBJ2-3 NA TRBV11-2 TGTGCCAGCAGCTTAAATCAGGATACGCAGTATTTT CASSLNQDTQYF
TRBD1 TRBJ1-5 few TRBV20-1 TGCAGTGCTAGTACTGACAGGGTAAATCAGCCCCAGCATTTT CSASTDRVNQPQHF
TRBD1 TRBJ1-1 NA TRBV7-9 TGTGCCAGCAGCTCAGACACAGGGGGCACTGAAGCTTTCTTT CASSSDTGGTEAFF
NA TRBJ2-7 few TRBV12-3/TRBV12-4 TGTGCCAGCGCTTGGCGTTCCTCCTACGAGCAGTACTTC CASAWRSSYEQYF
NA TRBJ2-3 NA TRBV7-2 TGTGCCAGCAGCTTTTCTAGAGAACCAGATACGCAGTATTTT CASSFSREPDTQYF
NA TRBJ1-1 NA TRBV7-9 TGTGCCAGCAGCTTAGTGGCTAGCTACTCCCGGGGCTGGGGAGCTTTCTTT CASSLVASYSRGWGAFF
NA TRBJ2-7 few TRBV4-2 TGTGCCAGCAGCCGAACGGGACGGTCAGCCTACGAGCAGTACTTC CASSRTGRSAYEQYF
TRBD1 TRBJ1-2 NA TRBV7-8 TGTGCCAGCAGCCAAGGGGGCTCGGGTGGCTACACCTTC CASSQGGSGGYTF
NA TRBJ1-5 NA TRBV29-1 TGCAGCGCAGCGATGGAGGGTAACAATCAGCCCCAGCATTTT CSAAMEGNNQPQHF
NA TRBJ1-2 NA TRBV12-3/TRBV12-4 TGTGCCAGCAGCCGGGGGCCCGCTAACTATGGCTACACCTTC CASSRGPANYGYTF
NA TRBJ2-1 NA TRBV20-1 TGCAGTGCTCCCTCTCAGTGGAGGGATGAGCAGTTCTTC CSAPSQWRDEQFF